This is a list of T cell receptor beta chains from one sample in a study of T cell changes during pregnancy in multiple sclerosis. Profiled with immunoSEQ multiplex PCR; TCRdb holds only in-frame clones, not every one. The sample contains 50,000 or so clones, approximately 92% of which appear only once. The source was CD8+ T cells from peripheral blood mononuclear cells, collected in the second trimester of pregnancy. The receptors here all came from a female donor with multiple sclerosis, enrolled in a pregnancy study. Each CDR3 is given with its conserved first and last residue. Each record gives: D gene, clone size, J gene, V gene, CDR3 protein, CDR3 DNA. D genes are given only for firm matches. Not all rows give a size; the values are once, few, many and, for expanded clones, a class.

>TRBD2|-|TRBJ2-7|TRBV7-8
CASSLLSGGRDEQYF
TGTGCCAGCAGCTTGCTTAGCGGGGGCCGGGACGAGCAGTACTTC
>-|-|TRBJ2-2|TRBV9
CASSATDPGELFF
TGTGCCAGCAGCGCCACAGATCCCGGGGAGCTGTTTTTT
>TRBD1|-|TRBJ1-6|TRBV6-5
CASRPGTANSPLHF
TGTGCCAGCAGGCCCGGGACAGCTAATTCACCCCTCCACTTT
>TRBD1|medium-sized|TRBJ1-2|TRBV10-1
CASQGGQDYGYTF
TGCGCCAGCCAAGGGGGACAGGACTATGGCTACACCTTC
>TRBD2|-|TRBJ2-5|TRBV7-9
CASSLVEREWETQYF
TGTGCCAGCAGCTTAGTGGAGCGGGAGTGGGAGACCCAGTACTTC
>-|-|TRBJ2-3|TRBV6-4
CASSQKTGSTDTQYF
TGTGCCAGCAGCCAAAAGACAGGCTCCACAGATACGCAGTATTTT
>TRBD1|once|TRBJ2-7|TRBV15
CATSPRQGINEQYF
TGTGCCACCAGCCCCAGACAGGGGATCAACGAGCAGTACTTC
>TRBD2|-|TRBJ2-1|TRBV4-1
CASSQVSSGGSGYEQFF
TGCGCCAGCAGCCAAGTGTCTAGCGGGGGGTCCGGGTATGAGCAGTTCTTC
>-|-|TRBJ2-7|TRBV27
CASSLWDSYEQYF
TGTGCCAGCAGTCTATGGGACTCCTACGAGCAGTACTTC
>-|-|TRBJ1-2|TRBV5-4
CASRAGPLDWYYTF
TGTGCCAGCAGGGCGGGACCCCTGGATTGGTACTACACCTTC
>-|-|TRBJ2-7|TRBV29-1
CSVEGHGGYEQYF
TGCAGCGTTGAAGGGCACGGGGGCTACGAGCAGTACTTC
>TRBD2|-|TRBJ2-7|TRBV2
CASSEALAGAYEQYF
TGTGCCAGCAGTGAAGCGCTAGCGGGGGCCTACGAGCAGTACTTC
>-|-|TRBJ2-7|TRBV27
CASSLQGPRGEQYF
TGTGCCAGCAGTTTACAGGGGCCACGGGGCGAGCAGTACTTC
>-|-|TRBJ1-2|TRBV13
CASFLRDRGFGGYTF
TGTGCCAGCTTCCTCCGCGATAGGGGCTTCGGTGGCTACACCTTC
>-|-|TRBJ2-7|TRBV10-2
CASSGGVSYEQYF
TGCGCCAGCAGCGGCGGGGTGTCCTACGAGCAGTACTTC
>TRBD2|-|TRBJ2-1|TRBV28
CASGAGTSTYNEQFF
TGTGCCAGCGGAGCCGGGACTAGCACCTACAATGAGCAGTTCTTC
>TRBD1|-|TRBJ2-6|TRBV29-1
CSVRGGQGAVGANVLTF
TGCAGCGTTCGGGGGGGACAGGGGGCGGTTGGGGCCAACGTCCTGACTTTC
>TRBD2|-|TRBJ2-7|TRBV10-3
CAISESLPLTSGTSSYEQYF
TGTGCCATCAGCGAGTCCCTACCCCTAACTAGCGGGACAAGCTCCTACGAGCAGTACTTC
>-|-|TRBJ1-6|TRBV16
CASSPTTGEQSGSPLHF
TGTGCCAGCAGCCCCACGACAGGCGAGCAATCCGGTTCACCCCTCCACTTT
>-|-|TRBJ1-4|TRBV5-6
CASSPTDTDNEKLFF
TGTGCCAGCAGCCCCACCGACACGGATAATGAAAAACTGTTTTTT
>-|-|TRBJ2-3|TRBV9
CASSAEDTQYF
TGTGCCAGCAGCGCGGAGGATACGCAGTATTTT
>TRBD1|-|TRBJ2-5|TRBV18
CASSRGTVPYQETQYF
TGTGCCAGCTCACGAGGGACAGTCCCGTACCAAGAGACCCAGTACTTC
>TRBD1|-|TRBJ1-4|TRBV4-2
CASSQDFGQGNEKLFF
TGTGCCAGCAGCCAAGATTTCGGACAGGGCAATGAAAAACTGTTTTTT
>-|-|TRBJ1-4|TRBV6-6
CASSYGGATNEKLFF
TGTGCCAGCAGTTACGGCGGAGCAACTAATGAAAAACTGTTTTTT
>TRBD1|-|TRBJ2-7|TRBV27
CASSSLGTGTYEQYF
TGTGCCAGCAGTTCCCTCGGGACAGGGACCTACGAGCAGTACTTC
>TRBD1|few|TRBJ1-4|TRBV27
CASAGTDNEKLFF
TGTGCCAGCGCCGGGACAGATAATGAAAAACTGTTTTTT
>-|once|TRBJ1-3|TRBV15
CATSPRSGWNTIYF
TGTGCCACCAGCCCCCGGTCAGGGTGGAACACCATATATTTT
>-|-|TRBJ2-2|TRBV28
CASSTDQANTGELFF
TGTGCCAGCAGTACCGACCAGGCGAACACCGGGGAGCTGTTTTTT
>-|-|TRBJ1-1|TRBV5-6
CASTVGGYTEAFF
TGTGCCAGCACCGTGGGGGGGTACACTGAAGCTTTCTTT
>TRBD1|-|TRBJ1-5|TRBV27
CASSQVGQGAQPQHF
TGTGCCAGCAGCCAAGTGGGACAGGGGGCTCAGCCCCAGCATTTT
>-|-|TRBJ1-2|TRBV6-5
CASSYGQANYGYTF
TGTGCCAGCAGTTACGGCCAGGCAAACTATGGCTACACCTTC
>-|once|TRBJ2-7|TRBV4-1
CASSHLGTSYEQYF
TGCGCCAGCAGCCACCTCGGGACTTCCTACGAGCAGTACTTC
>TRBD1|-|TRBJ2-7|TRBV29-1
CSVVLTQGDRAYEQYF
TGCAGCGTTGTCCTCACCCAAGGGGACAGAGCCTACGAGCAGTACTTC
>-|-|TRBJ1-1|TRBV9
CASSVDTLNTEAFF
TGTGCCAGCAGCGTCGACACATTGAACACTGAAGCTTTCTTT
>TRBD1|-|TRBJ1-5|TRBV15
CATSRGGTVNQPQHF
TGTGCCACCAGCAGAGGCGGGACAGTTAATCAGCCCCAGCATTTT
>-|-|TRBJ2-7|TRBV6-5
CASSYAPGWEQYF
TGTGCCAGCAGTTACGCCCCCGGGTGGGAGCAGTACTTC
>-|-|TRBJ1-1|TRBV6-5
CASSYSGSSPEAFF
TGTGCCAGCAGTTACTCAGGATCTAGTCCTGAAGCTTTCTTT
>-|-|TRBJ2-3|TRBV15
CATSSTSSWDTQYF
TGTGCCACCAGCAGCACTAGCAGTTGGGATACGCAGTATTTT
>-|-|TRBJ2-7|TRBV4-1
CASSQVSGLKREQYF
TGCGCCAGCAGCCAAGTCTCAGGGCTTAAGCGCGAGCAGTACTTC
>-|-|TRBJ2-7|TRBV7-7
CASSQGTIYEQYF
TGTGCTAGCAGCCAGGGGACCATCTACGAGCAGTACTTC
>-|-|TRBJ1-1|TRBV27
CASNLGGSNTEAFF
TGTGCCAGCAATCTGGGGGGATCGAACACTGAAGCTTTCTTT
>TRBD2|-|TRBJ2-1|TRBV5-1
CASSLGPSGNEQFF
TGCGCCAGCAGCTTGGGGCCTAGCGGCAATGAGCAGTTCTTC
>-|-|TRBJ1-5|TRBV7-8
CASSLPQQPQHF
TGTGCCAGCAGCTTGCCGCAGCAGCCCCAGCATTTT
>-|-|TRBJ2-3|TRBV9
CASGGGPSTDTQYF
TGTGCCAGCGGGGGGGGCCCTAGCACAGATACGCAGTATTTT
>TRBD2|-|TRBJ2-1|TRBV7-6
CASSQVAGGYNEQFF
TGTGCCAGCAGCCAAGTAGCGGGGGGTTACAATGAGCAGTTCTTC
>TRBD2|-|TRBJ2-3|TRBV19
CASSAGGGDTQYF
TGTGCCAGTTCTGCGGGGGGAGGTGATACGCAGTATTTT
>-|-|TRBJ2-7|TRBV19
CASSITGSSYEQYF
TGTGCCAGTAGTATCACAGGGAGCTCCTACGAGCAGTACTTC
>TRBD2|-|TRBJ2-1|TRBV9
CASSVAGETSGGYEQFF
TGTGCCAGCAGCGTAGCAGGAGAGACTAGCGGGGGCTATGAGCAGTTCTTC
>TRBD1|-|TRBJ2-4|TRBV2
CASRKDRGGTKNIQYF
TGTGCCAGCAGAAAAGACAGGGGTGGAACCAAAAACATTCAGTACTTC
>-|-|TRBJ2-1|TRBV5-6
CASSLGRVAGLWIYNEQFF
TGTGCCAGCAGCTTGGGACGTGTGGCGGGGCTCTGGATCTACAATGAGCAGTTCTTC
>TRBD2|-|TRBJ2-1|TRBV7-8
CASSLALAGGANYNEQFF
TGTGCCAGCAGCTTAGCGCTAGCGGGGGGCGCTAACTACAATGAGCAGTTCTTC
>TRBD1|-|TRBJ1-2|TRBV4-1
CASSHPPRDRVGGGYTF
TGCGCCAGCAGCCACCCCCCCCGGGACAGGGTAGGTGGTGGCTACACCTTC